This is a list of T cell receptor beta chains from one sample in a study of T cell responses to AZD1222 COVID-19 vaccine. The repertoire was sequenced with immunoSEQ multiplex PCR; TCRdb's copy has only in-frame clones and lacks some. The sample carries about 120,000 clones, roughly 85% recorded once. The sequencing used peripheral blood, collected on day 0 of MenACWY control vaccination. The receptors stem from an adult in good health. Each CDR3 is given with its conserved first and last residue. D genes are given only for firm matches. Size is stated for part of the rows, as once, few or many counts, or as a class when the clone is expanded.

size: few; J: TRBJ1-1; D: -; V: TRBV3-1/TRBV3-2; CDR3: CASSHPEGEAFF; DNA: TGTGCCAGCAGCCACCCCGAAGGTGAAGCTTTCTTT
size: -; J: TRBJ2-7; D: -; V: TRBV5-5; CDR3: CASSLTVGVGQYF; DNA: TGTGCCAGCAGCTTGACTGTCGGGGTCGGGCAGTACTTC
size: -; J: TRBJ2-5; D: TRBD2; V: TRBV3-1/TRBV3-2; CDR3: CASSRRTSRGTQYF; DNA: TGTGCCAGCAGCCGGCGGACTAGTCGCGGGACCCAGTACTTC
size: -; J: TRBJ2-6; D: -; V: TRBV7-9; CDR3: CASSLVWGPGANVLTF; DNA: TGTGCCAGCAGCTTAGTGTGGGGGCCGGGGGCCAACGTCCTGACTTTC
size: -; J: TRBJ1-1; D: -; V: TRBV19; CDR3: CASSSTANTEAFF; DNA: TGTGCCAGTAGTTCGACAGCGAACACTGAAGCTTTCTTT
size: -; J: TRBJ1-2; D: -; V: TRBV6-5; CDR3: CASSSPRGYTF; DNA: TGTGCCAGCAGTTCCCCTCGAGGCTACACCTTC
size: -; J: TRBJ1-5; D: -; V: TRBV20-1; CDR3: CSASTGSNQPQHF; DNA: TGCAGTGCTAGTACTGGTAGCAATCAGCCCCAGCATTTT
size: -; J: TRBJ1-5; D: -; V: TRBV10-3; CDR3: CATGASNQPQHF; DNA: TGTGCCACCGGGGCTAGCAATCAGCCCCAGCATTTT
size: -; J: TRBJ2-6; D: -; V: TRBV5-1; CDR3: CASSLGPSSGANVLTF; DNA: TGCGCCAGCAGCTTGGGCCCGAGCTCTGGGGCCAACGTCCTGACTTTC
size: -; J: TRBJ2-3; D: -; V: TRBV24-1; CDR3: CATSGTTTDTQYF; DNA: TGTGCCACCAGTGGAACTACCACAGATACGCAGTATTTT
size: -; J: TRBJ1-2; D: -; V: TRBV7-9; CDR3: CASSPTNREPYGYTF; DNA: TGTGCCAGCAGCCCGACAAACAGAGAACCTTATGGCTACACCTTC
size: -; J: TRBJ2-3; D: TRBD1; V: TRBV5-1; CDR3: CASSLGPRTGGTDTQYF; DNA: TGCGCCAGCAGCTTGGGGCCGAGGACAGGGGGCACAGATACGCAGTATTTT
size: -; J: TRBJ1-1; D: -; V: TRBV7-9; CDR3: CASSLGGTFTEAFF; DNA: TGTGCCAGCAGCTTAGGCGGGACCTTCACTGAAGCTTTCTTT
size: -; J: TRBJ2-1; D: -; V: TRBV7-2; CDR3: CASSPSGRVKPSEQFF; DNA: TGTGCCAGCAGCCCGTCAGGACGGGTAAAACCAAGTGAGCAGTTCTTC
size: -; J: TRBJ1-6; D: -; V: TRBV6-2/TRBV6-3; CDR3: CASSPTGLSSYNSPLHF; DNA: TGTGCCAGCAGCCCGACAGGTTTGAGCTCCTATAATTCACCCCTCCACTTT
size: -; J: TRBJ2-7; D: TRBD1; V: TRBV5-4; CDR3: CASSRGTGNYGEQYF; DNA: TGTGCCAGCAGCCGCGGGACAGGGAATTATGGCGAGCAGTACTTC
size: -; J: TRBJ1-2; D: TRBD1; V: TRBV7-2; CDR3: CASSLVGQGGYGYTF; DNA: TGTGCCAGCAGCTTAGTGGGACAGGGGGGGTATGGCTACACCTTC
size: -; J: TRBJ1-2; D: TRBD1; V: TRBV6-5; CDR3: CASSPQTGGSYGYTF; DNA: TGTGCCAGCAGCCCCCAGACAGGGGGATCATATGGCTACACCTTC
size: -; J: TRBJ1-5; D: TRBD1; V: TRBV18; CDR3: CASGQGRGQPQHF; DNA: TGTGCCAGCGGACAGGGGAGGGGTCAGCCCCAGCATTTT
size: -; J: TRBJ1-1; D: -; V: TRBV15; CDR3: CATSSLKGGNTEAFF; DNA: TGTGCCACCAGCAGTCTAAAAGGGGGGAACACTGAAGCTTTCTTT
size: -; J: TRBJ1-2; D: TRBD1; V: TRBV3-1/TRBV3-2; CDR3: CASSQDTWGQGFGYTF; DNA: TGTGCCAGCAGCCAAGATACGTGGGGACAGGGCTTTGGCTACACCTTC
size: -; J: TRBJ2-3; D: -; V: TRBV7-9; CDR3: CASRDADTQYF; DNA: TGTGCCAGCAGAGATGCAGATACGCAGTATTTT
size: -; J: TRBJ2-5; D: -; V: TRBV2; CDR3: CASRAPPQETQYF; DNA: TGTGCCAGCAGAGCTCCGCCCCAAGAGACCCAGTACTTC
size: -; J: TRBJ2-6; D: -; V: TRBV5-5; CDR3: CASSSPGQEDVLTF; DNA: TGTGCCAGCAGCTCACCGGGACAAGAGGACGTCCTGACTTTC
size: few; J: TRBJ1-6; D: -; V: TRBV6-5; CDR3: CASSNLGGSYNSPLHF; DNA: TGTGCCAGCAGTAACTTAGGGGGTTCCTATAATTCACCCCTCCACTTT
size: -; J: TRBJ1-2; D: -; V: TRBV4-1; CDR3: CASSQDSDLPVYGYTF; DNA: TGCGCCAGCAGCCAAGATTCCGACCTCCCCGTCTATGGCTACACCTTC
size: -; J: TRBJ2-2; D: -; V: TRBV29-1; CDR3: CSAGQRAGELFF; DNA: TGCAGCGCTGGCCAAAGGGCCGGGGAGCTGTTTTTT
size: -; J: TRBJ2-7; D: TRBD2; V: TRBV28; CDR3: CASSLGGVRSYEQYF; DNA: TGTGCCAGCAGTTTAGGGGGGGTTCGCTCCTACGAGCAGTACTTC
size: -; J: TRBJ1-2; D: -; V: TRBV15; CDR3: CATSRDERALGYTF; DNA: TGTGCCACCAGCAGAGATGAGCGGGCTTTGGGCTACACCTTC
size: once; J: TRBJ1-2; D: -; V: TRBV27; CDR3: CASSYRDFGYGYTF; DNA: TGTGCCAGCAGTTACAGGGACTTTGGCTATGGCTACACCTTC
size: -; J: TRBJ2-7; D: -; V: TRBV11-3; CDR3: CASSFGAPPNEQYF; DNA: TGTGCCAGCAGCTTCGGGGCCCCCCCAAACGAGCAGTACTTC
size: few; J: TRBJ2-1; D: TRBD2; V: TRBV7-2; CDR3: CASKGGGAYNEQFF; DNA: TGTGCCAGCAAGGGCGGGGGGGCCTACAATGAGCAGTTCTTC
size: -; J: TRBJ2-5; D: -; V: TRBV5-4; CDR3: CASSFLPGAQETQYF; DNA: TGTGCCAGCAGCTTTCTCCCAGGGGCTCAAGAGACCCAGTACTTC
size: -; J: TRBJ1-1; D: -; V: TRBV6-6; CDR3: CASIQDPGRTEAFF; DNA: TGTGCCAGCATCCAGGACCCAGGGCGGACTGAAGCTTTCTTT
size: -; J: TRBJ2-3; D: TRBD2; V: TRBV6-2/TRBV6-3; CDR3: CASSDSGGALDTQYF; DNA: TGTGCCAGCAGCGATAGCGGGGGGGCCTTGGATACGCAGTATTTT
size: -; J: TRBJ2-5; D: -; V: TRBV7-6; CDR3: CASSLGPQAGEQETQYF; DNA: TGTGCCAGCAGCTTAGGGCCCCAGGCAGGTGAACAAGAGACCCAGTACTTC
size: -; J: TRBJ1-6; D: -; V: TRBV30; CDR3: CAWSDSPSPLHF; DNA: TGTGCCTGGAGTGACTCCCCATCACCCCTCCACTTT
size: -; J: TRBJ2-3; D: -; V: TRBV12-3/TRBV12-4; CDR3: CASSLGTDTQYF; DNA: TGTGCCAGCAGTTTAGGCACAGATACGCAGTATTTT
size: -; J: TRBJ1-6; D: -; V: TRBV2; CDR3: CASSRGASPLHF; DNA: TGTGCCAGCAGCCGGGGAGCATCACCCCTCCACTTT
size: -; J: TRBJ1-4; D: -; V: TRBV7-9; CDR3: CASSLGGLDEKLFF; DNA: TGTGCCAGCAGCTTGGGGGGGCTAGATGAAAAACTGTTTTTT
size: -; J: TRBJ2-3; D: -; V: TRBV3-1/TRBV3-2; CDR3: CASSSPLTDTQYF; DNA: TGTGCCAGCAGCTCCCCTCTCACCGATACGCAGTATTTT
size: once; J: TRBJ2-4; D: -; V: TRBV28; CDR3: CASSLWAGTENIQYF; DNA: TGTGCCAGCAGTTTATGGGCAGGGACGGAAAACATTCAGTACTTC
size: few; J: TRBJ2-2; D: TRBD2; V: TRBV9; CDR3: CASSPRTSGGAGELFF; DNA: TGTGCCAGCAGTCCCCGGACTAGCGGGGGGGCCGGGGAGCTGTTTTTT
size: once; J: TRBJ1-4; D: -; V: TRBV28; CDR3: CASSLTARALVLFF; DNA: TGTGCCAGCAGTTTAACGGCCAGGGCCCTCGTACTGTTTTTT
size: -; J: TRBJ2-7; D: TRBD1; V: TRBV7-9; CDR3: CASSRGQGARAEQYF; DNA: TGTGCCAGCAGCCGAGGACAGGGGGCGCGTGCCGAGCAGTACTTC
size: -; J: TRBJ1-2; D: TRBD1; V: TRBV6-5; CDR3: CASSYSAGQGRGYTF; DNA: TGTGCCAGCAGTTACTCGGCCGGACAGGGGAGAGGCTACACCTTC
size: -; J: TRBJ2-7; D: TRBD1; V: TRBV19; CDR3: CASSPPGQGKHQYF; DNA: TGTGCCAGTAGTCCCCCGGGACAGGGGAAGCACCAGTACTTC
size: -; J: TRBJ1-2; D: -; V: TRBV18; CDR3: CASSPQGRDGYTF; DNA: TGTGCCAGCTCACCACAGGGGAGAGATGGCTACACCTTC
size: few; J: TRBJ2-7; D: -; V: TRBV5-4; CDR3: CASSPVTGFAYEQYF; DNA: TGTGCCAGCAGCCCGGTTACAGGGTTCGCCTACGAGCAGTACTTC
size: -; J: TRBJ2-7; D: -; V: TRBV5-1; CDR3: CASSTGTRDEQYF; DNA: TGCGCCAGCAGCACCGGAACCCGCGACGAGCAGTACTTC
size: -; J: TRBJ2-7; D: TRBD1; V: TRBV11-2; CDR3: CASETGVNEQYF; DNA: TGTGCCAGCGAAACAGGGGTCAACGAGCAGTACTTC
size: -; J: TRBJ2-1; D: -; V: TRBV9; CDR3: CASSEYTYNEQFF; DNA: TGTGCCAGCAGCGAATATACTTACAATGAGCAGTTCTTC
size: -; J: TRBJ1-1; D: -; V: TRBV6-1; CDR3: CASSDRWGGRAKNTEAFF; DNA: TGTGCCAGCAGTGATCGGTGGGGGGGAAGGGCCAAGAACACTGAAGCTTTCTTT
size: -; J: TRBJ1-2; D: -; V: TRBV5-1; CDR3: CASSLEGWDGYTF; DNA: TGCGCCAGCAGCTTGGAGGGCTGGGATGGCTACACCTTC
size: -; J: TRBJ2-1; D: TRBD2; V: TRBV7-3; CDR3: CASSRDIGAGGGEQFF; DNA: TGTGCCAGCAGCCGCGATATTGGGGCTGGCGGGGGTGAGCAGTTCTTC
size: -; J: TRBJ2-7; D: -; V: TRBV4-3; CDR3: CASRDTPEQYF; DNA: TGCGCCAGCAGGGACACCCCCGAGCAGTACTTC
size: -; J: TRBJ2-7; D: -; V: TRBV6-6; CDR3: CASSRGPDSDLEQYF; DNA: TGTGCCAGCAGTAGAGGGCCTGACAGCGATCTGGAGCAGTACTTC